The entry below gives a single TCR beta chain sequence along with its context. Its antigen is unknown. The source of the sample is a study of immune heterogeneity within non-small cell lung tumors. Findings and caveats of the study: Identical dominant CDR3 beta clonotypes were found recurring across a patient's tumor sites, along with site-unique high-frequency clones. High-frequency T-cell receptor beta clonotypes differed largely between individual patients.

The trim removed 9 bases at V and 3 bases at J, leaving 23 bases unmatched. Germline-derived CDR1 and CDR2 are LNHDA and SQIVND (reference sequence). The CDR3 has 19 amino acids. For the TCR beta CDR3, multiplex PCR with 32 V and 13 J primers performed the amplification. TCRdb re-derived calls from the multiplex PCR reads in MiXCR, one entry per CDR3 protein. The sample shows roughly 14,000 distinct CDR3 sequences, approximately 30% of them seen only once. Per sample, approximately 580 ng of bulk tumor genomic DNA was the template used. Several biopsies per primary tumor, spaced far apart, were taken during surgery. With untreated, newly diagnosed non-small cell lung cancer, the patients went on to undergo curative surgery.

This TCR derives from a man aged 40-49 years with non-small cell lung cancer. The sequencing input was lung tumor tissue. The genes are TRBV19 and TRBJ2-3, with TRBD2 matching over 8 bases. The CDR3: CASHTSGSGTGLYTDTQYF. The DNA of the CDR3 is TGTGCCAGCCATACAAGCGGGAGTGGAACCGGCCTTTATACAGATACGCAGTATTTT.